The next 10 T cell receptor beta chains were all read from a single sample in a study of post-analysis software for immune sequencing data. Overall study findings and caveats: Among several TRBV segments more frequent in patients than controls were TRBV5-6, TRBV5-1 and TRBV20-1.

cDNA libraries for TCR beta contained unique molecular identifiers. TCRdb called the PCR reads again in MiXCR, with one record for every CDR3 protein. This table holds around 700,000 distinct CDR3 sequences, around 60% found once. No cognate antigen is known for these TCRs. The sample was blood. The receptors shown here come from a girl aged 2 to 9 with multiple sclerosis.

In its sample, this clonotype was seen a few times. The rearrangement uses TRBV5-1 and TRBJ2-1, with 13 bases fitting TRBD2. J lost 5 bases, V lost 0 bases, and 2 bases had no gene match. Germline loops: CDR1 SGHRS, CDR2 YFSETQ. The CDR3 is 16 amino acids. CDR3 nucleotides: TGCGCCAGCAGCTTGGGTGGGACTAGCGGGAACAATGAGCAGTTCTTC. Its protein product is CASSLGGTSGNNEQFF.

This clonotype was detected a few times. The chain couples TRBV5-6 to TRBJ2-1, with 9 positions matching TRBD1. Trimming at V came to 7 bases and at J to 4 bases, leaving 6 bases not matched to a gene. CDR1 and CDR2 (germline): SGHDT, YYEEEE. This CDR3 region has 14 residues. The CDR3 DNA reads TGTGCCAGCGGGACAGGGACGAAATACAATGAGCAGTTCTTC. This translates into CASGTGTKYNEQFF.

This clonotype was seen more than once but under ten times. The chain has TRBV20-1 and TRBJ2-3, with unresolved D. The CDR3 runs 13 residues. Germline V gene data show CDR1 as DFQATT and CDR2 as SNEGSKA (reference sequence). V shed 6 bases and J shed 5 bases, with 15 bases lying between them. The CDR3, as DNA: TGCAGTGCCGCCCCGGGTATCATAGATACGCAGTATTTT. The encoded protein is CSAAPGIIDTQYF.

CDR3 nucleotide sequence: TGTGCCAGCAGTTTGACGGGAGAATTAACAGATACGCAGTATTTT. Amino acids: CASSLTGELTDTQYF. J is TRBJ2-3 and V is TRBV6-4; D may be TRBD2 (6 bases). The CDR3 contains 15 residues. Deletions cut 5 bases from V and 3 bases from J, with 15 bases between. Looked up from germline, CDR1 is MRHNA and CDR2 is SNTAGT.

The chain combines TRBV29-1 with TRBJ2-1; TRBD2 aligns across 12 bases. J lost 7 bases, V lost 5 bases, and 3 bases had no gene match. Per germline, CDR1 SQVTM and CDR2 ANQGSEA. There are 13 residues in the CDR3. The CDR3 loop is CSVRLAGENEQFF. The CDR3 DNA reads TGCAGCGTTAGACTAGCGGGGGAGAATGAGCAGTTCTTC.

V usage is TRBV5-1 and J usage is TRBJ2-7; no firm D call. The length of the CDR3 is 14 residues. The V gene's germline CDR1 is SGHRS and CDR2 YFSETQ. Between the trimmed V and J ends, which lost 1 base and 2 bases, there was a span of 10 bases. The DNA for the CDR3 is TGCGCCAGCAGCTTGAGGTCCTCCACCTACGAGCAGTACTTC. It encodes CASSLRSSTYEQYF.

The V and J genes are TRBV29-1 and TRBJ2-4, with a weak D call TRBD1 (6 bases). The DNA end is more similar to TRBJ2-7, so the J call may be wrong. Per germline, CDR1 SQVTM and CDR2 ANQGSEA. The CDR3 is 13 residues long. For the CDR3, the DNA is TGCAGCGTTGGACAGGACGAAACCTACGAGCAGTACTTC. This encodes CSVGQDETYEQYF.

The chain joins TRBV6-6 to TRBJ2-1; D is possibly TRBD1 (5 bases). V was pared by 8 bases and J by 3 bases, with 8 bases between. From germline, CDR1 is MNHNY and CDR2 SVGAGI (reference sequence). The CDR3 totals 12 residues. For the CDR3, the DNA is TGTGCCAGCCTCGACAGCTACAATGAGCAGTTCTTC. Amino acid sequence: CASLDSYNEQFF.

The V call is TRBV7-2, the J call TRBJ2-1; the match to TRBD2 covers 12 bases. After removal of 3 bases from V and 7 bases from J, the junction contained 4 bases not matched to a gene. The CDR3 is 15 residues long. From germline, CDR1 is SGHTA and CDR2 FQGNSA. CDR3: CASSFTSGGINEQFF. The CDR3 coding sequence is TGTGCCAGCAGCTTTACTAGCGGGGGGATTAATGAGCAGTTCTTC.

The CDR3 loop is CASSYSRKNTGELFF. Here the CDR3 DNA reads TGTGCCAGCAGTTACTCGAGAAAAAACACCGGGGAGCTGTTTTTT. J is TRBJ2-2 and V is TRBV6-5; no clear D. The V end lost 0 bases, the J end lost 2 bases, and 7 bases lay between the germline ends. Germline values: CDR1 MNHEY, CDR2 SVGAGI. There are 15 residues in the CDR3.